This T cell receptor (beta chain) was sequenced for a study of T cell responses to AZD1222 COVID-19 vaccine. TCRdb's copy holds only in-frame clones and misses some; the assay was immunoSEQ multiplex PCR. The data show approximately 150,000 clones, with 92% seen just once and 4% to 5.5% held by the top ten. As regards this clone: The antigen is not known.

Regarding the study as a whole: Baseline serology detected seropositivity in only a handful of AZD1222 recipients. With dominance at 160-218 and 743-854, vaccine-associated CD4 TCRs spanned spike.

Trimming cost V 5 bases and J 8 bases, with 16 bases left between them. This CDR3 is built from 15 residues. Germline CDR1 is SGHVS and CDR2 is FQNEAQ. This TCR was recovered from an adult in good health. This specimen was peripheral blood, taken on day 0 of MenACWY control vaccination. This chain connects TRBV7-8 to TRBJ1-6; D remains ambiguous. The CDR3 DNA reads as TGTGCCAGCAGCCCCATCGGAGGATGGGATTCACCCCTCCACTTT. Its translation: CASSPIGGWDSPLHF.